This T cell receptor beta chain emerged from a study of T cell changes during pregnancy in multiple sclerosis. Trimming took 2 bases from V and 6 from J, leaving 10 bases between them. Per germline, CDR1 SNHLY and CDR2 FYNNEI. The CDR3 extends over 13 amino acids. This clone has just one count. Clones were read by immunoSEQ multiplex PCR, and TCRdb kept only the in-frame ones, dropping some. The sample consists of 55,000 to 75,000 clones, 90% to 95% of them appearing once. The chain has TRBV2 and TRBJ2-5; TRBD2 is a possible D gene (5 bases). This specimen consisted of peripheral blood, obtained after pregnancy. The clonotype was recovered from a female donor with multiple sclerosis, enrolled in a pregnancy study. In nucleotides, the CDR3 is TGTGCCAGCAGTGAACCTTTAGCGAAGACCCAGTACTTC. It is translated as CASSEPLAKTQYF.